Listed below are T cell receptor beta chains from one sample, sequenced in a study of blood T cell repertoires in COVID-19. Using immunoSEQ multiplex PCR, the repertoire was profiled, and TCRdb retains in-frame clones only, with some absent. The table lists fewer than 250,000 clones, roughly 80% of them singletons. Material for sequencing was peripheral blood. The receptor set was obtained from an elderly woman with acute or convalescent COVID-19. The conserved cysteine and the conserved F or W are not part of the CDR3 here.

J gene: TRBJ1-1; V gene: TRBV11-3; CDR3 protein: ASSLGGVWGANTEAF
J gene: TRBJ2-3; V gene: TRBV7-3; CDR3 protein: ASSRGAGEIDTQY
J gene: TRBJ1-4; V gene: TRBV6-2/TRBV6-3; CDR3 protein: ASSSSGVWEKLF
J gene: TRBJ1-6; V gene: TRBV7-2; CDR3 protein: ASGVQGADSPLH
J gene: TRBJ1-2; V gene: TRBV4-3; CDR3 protein: ASSRPGDLEQGAGGYT
J gene: TRBJ1-1; V gene: TRBV9; CDR3 protein: ASSPARTGNTEAF
J gene: TRBJ2-3; V gene: TRBV30; CDR3 protein: AWRPGLDTDTQY
J gene: TRBJ2-3; V gene: TRBV6-4; CDR3 protein: ASSRTRIDTQY
J gene: TRBJ1-4; V gene: TRBV29-1; CDR3 protein: SVDKEGNEKLF
J gene: TRBJ1-1; V gene: TRBV7-2; CDR3 protein: ASSSTGGMNTEAF
J gene: TRBJ2-7; V gene: TRBV30; CDR3 protein: AWRPSAYEQY
J gene: TRBJ2-7; V gene: TRBV2; CDR3 protein: ASRADYLAASYEQY
J gene: TRBJ2-5; V gene: TRBV11-2; CDR3 protein: ASSLTLQETQY
J gene: TRBJ1-1; V gene: TRBV27; CDR3 protein: ATARDRRSNTEAF
J gene: TRBJ2-7; V gene: TRBV5-1; CDR3 protein: ASSLRQAVDEQY
J gene: TRBJ2-7; V gene: TRBV19; CDR3 protein: ASSVAGVQTYEQY
J gene: TRBJ2-7; V gene: TRBV15; CDR3 protein: ATSRHSGRGNEQY
J gene: TRBJ2-7; V gene: TRBV27; CDR3 protein: ASRRTGESSYEQY
J gene: TRBJ1-5; V gene: TRBV18; CDR3 protein: ASSSGGGSNQPQH
J gene: TRBJ2-2; V gene: TRBV7-2; CDR3 protein: ASSSLATRTGELF
J gene: TRBJ2-7; V gene: TRBV6-6; CDR3 protein: ASSYYGSDEQY